This TCR beta chain was captured in a study of cytomegalovirus exposure and HLA in healthy donors. The wider study: A prior study identified just under 120 million unique TCR beta sequences from around 180 million T cells.

This clone was detected only a few times. Its antigen is unknown. The PCR was carried out with 60 Vbeta primers and 13 Jbeta primers. Profiled with immunoSEQ multiplex PCR; TCRdb holds only in-frame clones, not every one. The sample yields 90,000 to 120,000 clones, roughly 72% seen once. Regarding the study as a whole: A few CMV-associated chains were confirmed in vitro to be specific for CMV antigens. Later analysis identified a missense DCLRE1C variant that was linked to TCR beta V- and J-gene trimming.

The CDR3 has 15 amino acids. Per the germline V gene, CDR1 is LNHDA and CDR2 is SQIVND (reference sequence). V was clipped by 4 bases and J by 6 bases; unmatched bases: 9. Sequenced material: PBMCs. The chain uses TRBV19 and TRBJ1-5, with TRBD1 matching 7 bases. The TCR sequence derives from a man aged 25-45 years in good health and CMV-seronegative. CDR3 protein: CASSTDREESQPQHF. Here the CDR3 DNA reads TGTGCCAGTAGTACCGACAGGGAAGAGAGTCAGCCCCAGCATTTT.